The T cell receptor beta chain described here comes from a study of a mutant IDH1 vaccine in newly diagnosed glioma. Whole-study context: Treatment recipients were about 60% male and about 40% female, and their mean age was about 40 years.

Study findings and constraints: Pseudoprogression showed no apparent link to changes in top peripheral T cell clonotypes.

Trimming took off 2 bases at V and 0 bases at J, with 5 bases between the two ends. The CDR3 has 13 amino acids. CDR1 and CDR2 (germline): SGHNT, YYREEE (reference sequence). Here immunoSEQ multiplex PCR was the method, and the copy in TCRdb shows in-frame clones only, minus some. The table shows 35,000 or so clones, with 80% occurring only once. Details on this clone: No antigen is known for it.

Noted time point: week 11, during vaccination. In every dose of vaccine, 300 ug of mutant IDH1 20-mer peptide was given alongside topical imiquimod. The chain employs TRBV5-4 and TRBJ1-1; D call uncertain. The starting material was peripheral blood mononuclear cells (PBMCs), obtained from a glioma patient whose treatment included an IDH1 peptide vaccine. This TCR came from a woman aged 25 to 39 with glioma. Some clones in this sample may be carry-over from other donors' samples. The CDR3 region is CASSFQLNTEAFF. The DNA of the CDR3 is TGTGCCAGCAGCTTTCAATTGAACACTGAAGCTTTCTTT.